This TCR beta chain was observed in a study of cytomegalovirus exposure and HLA in healthy donors. After removal of 7 bases from V and 0 bases from J, the junction contained 5 bases not matched to a gene. CDR1 and CDR2 (germline): LNHDA, SQIVND (reference sequence). This CDR3 has 16 amino acids. Use of 60 Vbeta and 13 Jbeta primers characterized the PCR. Profiling relied on immunoSEQ multiplex PCR, and the TCRdb table lists in-frame clones only, not all of them. The sample data list 80,000 or so clones. The TCR comes from a man aged 45 to 65 in good health and CMV-seropositive. The chain links TRBV19 to TRBJ2-6; TRBD1 matches 8 bases. Sequencing was done on a sample of PBMCs. The CDR3 nucleotides are TGTGCCAGTACCCCAGGGGGCCTCTCTGGGGCCAACGTCCTGACTTTC. Encoded protein: CASTPGGLSGANVLTF.